Following are 5 T cell receptor beta chains from one sample sequenced in a study of shared clonotypes between healthy human individuals. TCRdb keeps only in-frame clones here, not all; method: immunoSEQ multiplex PCR. The sample holds approximately 1,000,000 clones, around 77% seen once. The sequencing sample was made of memory CD4+ T cells from PBMCs. This sample's subset: CD45RA-negative fraction. These receptors all stem from a man between 18 and 29 years old in good health. Some clones in this sample may be carry-over from other donors' samples.

This clone was recorded a few times. This chain joins TRBV6-6 and TRBJ1-3; 9 bases map to TRBD1. Germline CDR1 and CDR2: MNHNY and SVGAGI (reference sequence). Trimming took 10 bases from V and 0 from J; bases not matched to a gene: 10. There are 16 residues in the CDR3. The CDR3 DNA reads TGTGCCACCACGGGACAGGGAACCTCCTCTGGAAACACCATATATTTT. Translated: CATTGQGTSSGNTIYF.

The rearrangement links TRBV7-8 to TRBJ1-5, with D hard to call. V lost 4 bases, J lost 5 bases, and 9 bases lay in between. The CDR3 extends over 13 amino acids. Germline V gene lookup returns CDR1 SGHVS and CDR2 FQNEAQ. The CDR3 DNA is TGTGCCAGCAGCTCCCAGCTCGATCAGCCCCAGCATTTT. Translated, it gives CASSSQLDQPQHF.

The chain has TRBV4-3 and TRBJ1-2; 11 nucleotides agree with TRBD1. J was trimmed by 7 bases and V by 5 bases; bases with no gene match: 3. The CDR3 consists of 13 residues. Germline assignment: CDR1 LGHNA and CDR2 YSLEER. In DNA form, the CDR3 reads TGCGCCAGCAGCTGGGACAGGGGGAGTGGCTACACCTTC. Residues: CASSWDRGSGYTF.

The chain uses TRBV5-1 and TRBJ2-7, with 12 bases lining up with TRBD2. V lost 4 bases and J lost 6; bases outside the gene matches: 8. The CDR3 is 15 amino acids. Germline V lookup: CDR1 SGHRS, CDR2 YFSETQ. CDR3 nucleotides: TGCGCCAGCAGCCACGGACTAGCGGGGCCCCGCGAGCAGTACTTC. This translates into CASSHGLAGPREQYF.

The V gene is TRBV7-3, the J gene TRBJ2-2; no reliable D call. The V gene lost 1 base and the J gene lost 3 bases, with 12 bases spanning the gap. Germline V gene lookup returns CDR1 SGHTA and CDR2 FQGTGA. CDR3 length: 16 amino acids. CDR3 sequence: CASSLRADTYTGELFF. The CDR3 coding sequence is TGTGCCAGCAGCTTAAGGGCAGATACGTACACCGGGGAGCTGTTTTTT.